The clone carrying this T cell receptor (beta chain) was counted ten times or more. Its antigen is not identified. V lost 4 bases and J lost 11, with 18 bases in between. The CDR3 runs to 14 residues. CDR1 is SGHTA and CDR2 is FQGNSA in the germline V gene. Disease duration was under 3 months in the ophthalmopathy patients, who also had a Clinical Activity Score of at least 3 and a NOSPECS grade of at least 4. TCR beta CDR3 regions were amplified from RNA. With the HTBI primer set, the TCR CDR3 went through a first round of RT-PCR. In TCRdb, the multiplex PCR reads were re-called with MiXCR into one record per CDR3 protein. The sample has hundreds of thousands of distinct CDR3 sequences; more than 14% are singletons. This specimen comes from a study of T cells in Graves' hyperthyroidism and ophthalmopathy. The study's findings and limits: Blood held most thyroid clonotypes expanded above 0.001 frequency.

This receptor was identified in a woman in her forties or fifties with Graves' ophthalmopathy. V usage is TRBV7-2 and J usage is TRBJ1-5, with D hard to call. Input material: blood. For the CDR3, the DNA is TGTGCCAGCAGCTCCCTAACATCGGGCCGGGCCCAGCATTTT. Translating gives CASSSLTSGRAQHF.